These 16 T cell receptor beta chains share one sample of origin, sequenced in a study of OX40 agonist ivuxolimab in advanced cancers. Here immunoSEQ multiplex PCR was the method, and the copy in TCRdb shows in-frame clones only, minus some. Of fewer than 25,000 clones listed, around 80% are singletons. Sequencing was performed on CD4+ or CD8+ T cells sorted from blood, taken in a trial of the OX40 agonist ivuxolimab. The receptors originated from an adult with an advanced solid tumor such as melanoma, head and neck, liver or kidney cancer.

The chain employs TRBV27 and TRBJ2-3; D is undetermined. V lost 2 bases and J 2 bases, leaving 14 bases between the germline ends. This CDR3 comprises 16 residues. Per germline, CDR1 MNHEY and CDR2 SMNVEV (reference sequence). The CDR3 loop is CASSLGFGRTTDTQYF. The CDR3 DNA follows: TGTGCCAGCAGTTTAGGGTTTGGGCGGACCACAGATACGCAGTATTTT.

The rearrangement joins TRBV27 to TRBJ1-1; TRBD1 matches 9 bases. The germline V gene encodes CDR1 MNHEY and CDR2 SMNVEV (reference sequence). This CDR3 contains 14 residues. V shed 6 bases, J shed 1 base, and the junction held 3 bases outside the gene matches. CDR3 in DNA: TGTGCCAGCAGGGACAGGGGATGGAACACTGAAGCTTTCTTT. This sequence encodes CASRDRGWNTEAFF.

This clone was found a few times. This sequence joins TRBV6-4 and TRBJ2-1; TRBD2 aligns across 12 bases. The CDR3 has 15 amino acids. Germline V gene data show CDR1 as MRHNA and CDR2 as SNTAGT. V was clipped by 5 bases and J by 5 bases; unmatched bases: 4. The CDR3 region has the DNA TGTGCCAGCAGTCGACTAGCGGGGGACCACAATGAGCAGTTCTTC. Translated: CASSRLAGDHNEQFF.

The chain joins TRBV5-1 to TRBJ2-7; 7 nucleotides line up with TRBD1. Germline lookup yields CDR1 SGHRS and CDR2 YFSETQ. The CDR3 length is 14 residues. Trimming cost V 2 bases and J 4 bases; bases outside gene matches: 6. CDR3 sequence reads: CASSFSTGTYEQYF. DNA of the CDR3: TGCGCCAGCAGCTTCTCGACAGGGACATACGAGCAGTACTTC.

The chain joins TRBV6-6 to TRBJ1-1, with 9 bases matching TRBD1. The CDR3 runs to 16 residues. Germline lookup yields CDR1 MNHNY and CDR2 SVGAGI (reference sequence). V dropped 3 bases and J dropped 6; count of bases not matched to a gene: 11. Written as DNA, the CDR3 is TGTGCCAGCAGTTATAGACCGGACAGGGGCGCGTCTGAAGCTTTCTTT. It translates to CASSYRPDRGASEAFF.

The chain recombines TRBV19 with TRBJ2-7; D is possibly TRBD1 (6 bases). This CDR3 is 14 amino acids long. CDR1 is LNHDA and CDR2 is SQIVND in the germline V gene (reference sequence). Trimming removed 4 bases at V and 2 bases at J, with 12 bases between. The DNA for the CDR3 is TGTGCCAGTAGTAACAACAGGGCCCCCTACGAGCAGTACTTC. This translates into CASSNNRAPYEQYF.

This sequence joins TRBV5-5 and TRBJ1-1, with D possibly being TRBD1 (5 bases). The CDR3 loop spans 13 amino acids. Germline CDR1 is SGHKS and CDR2 is YYEKEE (reference sequence). Trimming left V 9 bases short and J 0 bases short, with 12 bases between. DNA of the CDR3: TGTGCCACAAAGGGGCAACTGAACACTGAAGCTTTCTTT. Translated, it gives CATKGQLNTEAFF.

J is TRBJ2-2 and V is TRBV25-1; no definite D call. This CDR3 is 14 amino acids long. Per the germline V gene, CDR1 is MGHDK and CDR2 is SYGVNS. Trimming left V 4 bases short and J 1 base short, with 7 bases between. This chain's CDR3 is CASSVQMNTGELFF. CDR3 coding DNA: TGTGCCAGCAGTGTCCAAATGAACACCGGGGAGCTGTTTTTT.

V gene TRBV21-1 combines with J gene TRBJ1-2; the table assigns TRBD1, which was not confirmed against the DNA. TRBV21-1 is a recognized pseudogene. The CDR3 runs to 18 residues. This CDR3 is CASSKEDRRGPWDYGYTF. The CDR3 nucleotides read TGTGCCAGCAGCAAAGAGGACAGGAGAGGGCCTTGGGACTATGGCTACACCTTC.

The chain carries TRBV27 and TRBJ1-1, with D perhaps TRBD1 (5 bases). V lost 6 bases and J 1 base, leaving 12 bases between the germline ends. Germline lookup yields CDR1 MNHEY and CDR2 SMNVEV (reference sequence). This CDR3 is 14 amino acids long. In DNA, the CDR3 is TGTGCCAGCAGGGGCTGGGGCCCGAACACTGAAGCTTTCTTT. It encodes CASRGWGPNTEAFF.

This chain links TRBV25-1 with TRBJ1-4, with a weak D call TRBD1 (5 bases). The germline V and J ends were trimmed by 4 bases and 11 bases, with 11 bases remaining between them. CDR1 and CDR2 (germline): MGHDK, SYGVNS. The CDR3 is made up of 12 amino acids. Written as DNA, the CDR3 is TGTGCCAGCAGTGCCTCAAAGGGGAAACTGTTTTTT. It specifies CASSASKGKLFF. The full variable domain, completed using reference TRBV25-1 and TRBJ1-4, is EADIYQTPRYLVIGTGKKITLECSQTMGHDKMYWYQQDPGMELHLIHYSYGVNSTEKGDLSSESTVSRIRTEHFPLTLESARPSHTSQYLCASSASKGKLFFGSGTQLSVL.

The rearrangement joins TRBV7-9 to TRBJ1-2; D might be TRBD1 (6 bases). The CDR3 spans 13 residues. V was shortened by 2 bases and J by 8 bases, with 12 bases between the two germline ends. Germline assignment: CDR1 SEHNR and CDR2 FQNEAQ (reference sequence). CDR3: CASSLTGFEGYTF. The CDR3 nucleotides are TGTGCCAGCAGCTTAACAGGGTTCGAGGGCTACACCTTC.

The chain joins TRBV7-6 to TRBJ2-1; D gene ambiguous. Germline loops: CDR1 SGHVS, CDR2 FNYEAQ. V gave up 1 base and J gave up 2 bases, with 15 bases separating them. The CDR3 has 17 residues. CDR3: CASSLVGNPYTYNEQFF. Written as DNA, the CDR3 is TGTGCCAGCAGCTTAGTAGGGAACCCATATACCTACAATGAGCAGTTCTTC.

V is TRBV27 and J is TRBJ1-2, with TRBD1 matching over 7 bases. Per germline, CDR1 MNHEY and CDR2 SMNVEV (reference sequence). Trimming cost V 6 bases and J 6 bases; bases outside gene matches: 10. The CDR3 length is 14 residues. CDR3 sequence reads: CASSLTRGGDGYTF. CDR3 coding DNA: TGTGCCAGCAGCCTGACTCGAGGGGGCGATGGCTACACCTTC.

The chain combines TRBV4-3 with TRBJ2-3, with 10 bases that match TRBD2. This CDR3 has 15 amino acids. Germline V gene data show CDR1 as LGHNA and CDR2 as YSLEER. Germline trimming cut 0 bases from V and 6 bases from J; bases unmatched to any gene: 3. CDR3 nucleotides: TGCGCCAGCAGCCAAGAAAGCGGGGGGGCCGATACGCAGTATTTT. Translated: CASSQESGGADTQYF.

This rearrangement joins TRBV12-2 to TRBJ1-4. TRBV12-2 counts as a pseudogene. The CDR3 runs to 15 residues. The CDR3 DNA sequence: TGTGCAAGTCGCTTATGGGGAGGGGGAGGGGAAAAACTGTTTTTT. Translation: CASRLWGGGGEKLFF.